The 27 T cell receptor beta chains listed next were all sequenced from one sample in a study of blood T cells in healthy people across ages. Sample-barcoded 5' priming and a J-beta primer mix drove a second PCR of roughly 7 to 11 cycles. TCRdb used MiXCR to reprocess the 5' RACE reads, holding one entry per CDR3 protein. The data contain roughly 2 million distinct CDR3 sequences, less than 50% of them seen just once; the ten biggest clones take up approximately 2%. The sample was blood. Every receptor here comes from a woman aged 35 to 49 in good health.

The rearrangement links TRBV9 to TRBJ2-3; D remains unclear. The V end was cut by 0 bases, the J end by 0 bases, with 11 bases between. Germline-derived CDR1 and CDR2 are SGDLS and YYNGEE. The CDR3 length is 16 residues. CDR3 in DNA: TGTGCCAGCAGCGTAGTTGGTAGCACTAGCACAGATACGCAGTATTTT. Translating it yields CASSVVGSTSTDTQYF.

This clonotype has a single count. A read error may account for a junction end that differs from germline. The V and J genes are TRBV20-1 and TRBJ1-4; the D is unclear. The germline CDR1 and CDR2 sequences are DFQATT and SNEGSKA (reference sequence). The CDR3 has 13 residues. DNA of the CDR3: TGCAGTACTAGCCCACATGGTGCAGAAAAACTGTTTTTT. Amino acid sequence: CSTSPHGAEKLFF.

The V call is TRBV4-1, the J call TRBJ1-4; tentative D call: TRBD1 (5 bases). The CDR3 runs to 16 residues. Trimming removed 1 base at V and 3 bases at J, with 12 bases between. CDR1 and CDR2 (germline): MGHRA, YSYEKL. CDR3 nucleotide sequence: TGCGCCAGCAGCCAAGTTGGGGCAGTTGCTAATGAAAAACTGTTTTTT. As protein: CASSQVGAVANEKLFF.

Comment on this clonotype: One junction end does not reproduce the germline sequence, and a read error may be involved. The chain carries TRBV7-9 and TRBJ2-5, with 8 positions matching TRBD1. This CDR3 has 15 amino acids. The germline V gene has CDR1 SEHNR and CDR2 FQNEAQ (reference sequence). Here the CDR3 DNA reads TGTGTCAGCAGCTCCAGGGACAGGCAGCAAGAGACCCAGTACTTC. It translates to CVSSSRDRQQETQYF.

This clonotype was observed many times. The J gene is TRBJ2-5, the V gene TRBV5-5; a possible D gene is TRBD1 (5 bases). Germline assignment: CDR1 SGHKS and CDR2 YYEKEE (reference sequence). This CDR3 is 14 amino acids long. V was shortened by 0 bases and J by 5 bases, with 11 bases between the two germline ends. CDR3 sequence reads: CASSLVGVEETQYF. CDR3 DNA: TGTGCCAGCAGCTTGGTAGGGGTAGAGGAGACCCAGTACTTC.

At least ten counts were recorded for this clonotype. The rearrangement links TRBV7-2 to TRBJ2-5; possibly TRBD1 for D (5 bases). Germline CDR1 is SGHTA and CDR2 is FQGNSA. The ends were cut back, 4 bases at V and 2 bases at J, with 8 bases in the middle. This CDR3 contains 13 residues. The CDR3 region is CASSSRVQETQYF. CDR3 nucleotides: TGTGCCAGCAGCTCCAGGGTACAAGAGACCCAGTACTTC.

This clonotype was counted only a few times. This sequence joins TRBV4-2 and TRBJ2-1; D is possibly TRBD1 (6 bases). The CDR3 runs to 14 residues. CDR1 is LGHNA and CDR2 is YNFKEQ in the germline V gene. V shed 2 bases and J shed 8 bases, with 13 bases lying between them. The CDR3 spells CASSQQQGRDEQFF. The CDR3 DNA is TGTGCCAGCAGCCAACAACAGGGTAGGGATGAGCAGTTCTTC.

This sequence joins TRBV6-5 and TRBJ1-2, with 8 bases that match TRBD1. This CDR3 comprises 15 residues. The germline V gene encodes CDR1 MNHEY and CDR2 SVGAGI. After removal of 7 bases from V and 5 bases from J, the junction contained 12 bases not matched to a gene. CDR3 amino acids: CASKPDRGVRYGYTF. As DNA, the CDR3 is TGTGCCAGCAAACCCGACAGGGGAGTTAGGTATGGCTACACCTTC.

The chain recombines TRBV24-1 with TRBJ2-2, with a possible D match to TRBD2 (7 bases). Trimming pared 1 base from V and 4 bases from J, leaving 15 bases between. Germline CDR1 and CDR2: KGHDR and SFDVKD. The CDR3 is 17 amino acids. In nucleotides, the CDR3 is TGTGCCACCAGTGATTTTGGGGGGGCTAGAGGCACCGGGGAGCTGTTTTTT. This gives the protein CATSDFGGARGTGELFF.

To note about this clonotype: Germline is not matched at one junction end, which may reflect a read error. In nucleotides, the CDR3 is TGTGCCAGCAGCTTTGGAGCGGAGGGAGAAGAGACCCACTACTTC. Translation: CASSFGAEGEETHYF. The rearrangement links TRBV13 to TRBJ2-5, with D perhaps matching TRBD2 (6 bases). Germline V gives CDR1 PRHDT, CDR2 FYEKMQ (reference sequence). This CDR3 region has 15 residues.

The chain uses TRBV13 and TRBJ2-3; a possible D gene is TRBD1 (6 bases). Germline V lookup: CDR1 PRHDT, CDR2 FYEKMQ (reference sequence). V was shortened by 4 bases and J by 4 bases, with 12 bases between the two germline ends. The length of the CDR3 is 14 residues. CDR3 bases: TGTGCCAGCAGCTACAGGGTGGGTCCAGATACGCAGTATTTT. Translation gives CASSYRVGPDTQYF.

The V and J genes are TRBV13 and TRBJ2-3, with D maybe TRBD2 (6 bases). This CDR3 contains 14 residues. Deletions cut 5 bases from V and 8 bases from J, with 17 bases between. The V gene's germline CDR1 is PRHDT and CDR2 FYEKMQ (reference sequence). The CDR3 coding sequence is TGTGCCAGCAGCAGCAGACTAGGAGTAGGTACGCAGTATTTT. It encodes CASSSRLGVGTQYF.

This clonotype appeared a few times. V usage is TRBV15 and J usage is TRBJ1-2; tentatively, D is TRBD1 (5 bases). This CDR3 is built from 14 residues. Germline V gene data show CDR1 as LNHNV and CDR2 as YYDKDF (reference sequence). The V and J ends lost 10 bases and 2 bases respectively, with 17 bases between them. In nucleotides, the CDR3 is TGTGCCAACGTTCCCCGACAGTTAAACTATGGCTACACCTTC. This gives the protein CANVPRQLNYGYTF. The full variable domain, rest sourced from reference TRBV15 and TRBJ1-2, is DAMVIQNPRYQVTQFGKPVTLSCSQTLNHNVMYWYQQKSSQAPKLLFHYYDKDFNNEADTPDNFQSRRPNTSFCFLDIRSPGLGDTAMYLCANVPRQLNYGYTFGSGTRLTVV.

The chain joins TRBV4-2 to TRBJ2-1; D gene unclear. The CDR3 spans 12 residues. CDR1 and CDR2 from the germline V gene are LGHNA and YNFKEQ. Trimming took 4 bases from V and 6 from J, leaving 7 bases between them. CDR3 bases: TGTGCCAGCAGCCCCCCCCGCAATGAGCAGTTCTTC. It specifies CASSPPRNEQFF.

V usage is TRBV7-2 and J usage is TRBJ2-5, with D perhaps matching TRBD2 (5 bases). Germline-derived CDR1 and CDR2 are SGHTA and FQGNSA. The CDR3 length is 13 residues. With 1 base removed from V and 13 bases from J, the gap between germline ends came to 16 bases. The CDR3, as DNA: TGTGCCAGCAGCTTAGGCCCCTTAGAGGGCCTGTACTTC. It specifies CASSLGPLEGLYF.

The chain couples TRBV6-2 or TRBV6-3 to TRBJ1-2, with D uncertain. V was trimmed by 7 bases and J by 7 bases, leaving 19 bases between them. The length of the CDR3 is 14 residues. Germline V CDR1 and CDR2: MNHEY, SVGEGT. CDR3 loop: CASISASPGVGYTF. The DNA of the CDR3 is TGTGCCAGCATCTCGGCCAGTCCAGGTGTTGGCTACACCTTC.

DNA of the CDR3: TGTGCCAGCAGCGTAGCCGCGCGTACTAGCACAGATACGCAGTATTTT. Its protein product is CASSVAARTSTDTQYF. The rearrangement links TRBV9 to TRBJ2-3; no clear D gene. Germline CDR1 is SGDLS and CDR2 is YYNGEE. The CDR3 length is 16 residues. V dropped 0 bases and J dropped 0 bases, with 11 bases sitting between them.

The DNA of the CDR3 is TGTGCCAGCAGCTCAAACAGGGGGAGCACAGATACGCAGTATTTT. As protein: CASSSNRGSTDTQYF. The chain is built from TRBV7-2 and TRBJ2-3, with 8 nucleotides matching TRBD1. V was clipped by 4 bases and J by 0 bases; unmatched bases: 3. The CDR3 has 15 residues. Per the germline V gene, CDR1 is SGHTA and CDR2 is FQGNSA.

Turning to this clonotype: The junction does not match germline at one end; this may be a read error. The rearrangement uses TRBV7-8 and TRBJ2-3; D not resolved. CDR1 is SGHVS, CDR2 FQNEAQ, per germline. CDR3 length: 14 residues. DNA of the CDR3: TGTGCCAGCGGCTTAGCTGGACCGGCAGATACGCAGTATTTT. Encoded protein: CASGLAGPADTQYF.

This clonotype appeared a single time. This chain joins TRBV7-9 and TRBJ2-7; 10 nucleotides agree with TRBD2. The J call may be faulty, since TRBJ2-5 better matches the DNA end. The CDR3 totals 16 residues. The germline V gene has CDR1 SEHNR and CDR2 FQNEAQ (reference sequence). CDR3 sequence (DNA): TGTGCCAGCAGCTTCCAGAGCGGGAGGGCAATGGAGACCCAGTACTTC. It codes for CASSFQSGRAMETQYF.

This chain links TRBV11-3 with TRBJ2-1; 9 bases map to TRBD1. Trimming at V came to 5 bases and at J to 2 bases, leaving 4 bases not matched to a gene. Germline CDR1 and CDR2: SGHNT and YENEEA. This CDR3 is 15 amino acids long. In DNA form, the CDR3 reads TGTGCCAGCAGCAGGACAGGGGAGGCCTACAATGAGCAGTTCTTC. Encoded protein: CASSRTGEAYNEQFF.

The V call is TRBV12-3 or TRBV12-4, the J call TRBJ2-7, with 8 positions matching TRBD1. The V and J ends lost 6 bases and 5 bases, in that order; junction bases with no gene match: 6. CDR3 size: 13 residues. The CDR3 spells CASRRQGWDEQYF. CDR3 DNA: TGTGCCAGCAGGCGACAGGGGTGGGACGAGCAGTACTTC.

This sequence joins TRBV14 and TRBJ2-1; D tentatively fits TRBD1 or TRBD2 (5 bases each). This CDR3 region has 17 residues. V dropped 4 bases and J dropped 1 base, with 17 bases sitting between them. Germline values: CDR1 SGHDN, CDR2 FVKESK. CDR3 DNA: TGTGCCAGCAGCCTACTACAGACGGGGCTTTCCTACAATGAGCAGTTCTTC. Its translation: CASSLLQTGLSYNEQFF.

On this clonotype itself: A much larger clone is a single base away; this may be a read error. The rearrangement uses TRBV12-3 or TRBV12-4 and TRBJ2-5; D may be TRBD1 (5 bases). The CDR3 has 13 residues. This CDR3 reads CASIDTGQEIQYF. The DNA of the CDR3 is TGTGCCAGCATTGACACAGGTCAAGAGATCCAGTACTTC.

This clonotype occurred a few times. The chain couples TRBV9 to TRBJ1-1, with D tentatively TRBD1 (6 bases). V dropped 4 bases and J dropped 4 bases, with 20 bases sitting between them. The CDR3 totals 16 residues. Germline assignment: CDR1 SGDLS and CDR2 YYNGEE. CDR3 in amino acids: CASSSRRTGGGTEAFF. The CDR3, as DNA: TGTGCCAGCAGCTCACGAAGGACGGGAGGGGGCACTGAAGCTTTCTTT.

V usage is TRBV29-1 and J usage is TRBJ1-5, with 7 bases identical to TRBD1. CDR3 size: 14 residues. In germline, CDR1 is SQVTM, CDR2 ANQGSEA. J was trimmed by 2 bases and V by 6 bases; bases with no gene match: 7. The CDR3 is CSVGGGAGNQPQHF. The CDR3 nucleotides are TGCAGCGTGGGAGGGGGCGCAGGCAATCAGCCCCAGCATTTT.

The chain couples TRBV28 to TRBJ2-1; D may be TRBD2 (6 bases). There are 15 residues in the CDR3. CDR1 and CDR2 (germline): MDHEN, SYDVKM. The V end was cut by 2 bases, the J end by 2 bases, with 10 bases between. CDR3 sequence reads: CASSLNGEAYNEQFF. The CDR3 region has the DNA TGTGCCAGCAGTTTAAACGGGGAGGCCTACAATGAGCAGTTCTTC. Together with reference TRBV28 and TRBJ2-1, the CDR3 gives the full variable domain: DVKVTQSSRYLVKRTGEKVFLECVQDMDHENMFWYRQDPGLGLRLIYFSYDVKMKEKGDIPEGYSVSREKKERFSLILESASTNQTSMYLCASSLNGEAYNEQFFGPGTRLTVL.